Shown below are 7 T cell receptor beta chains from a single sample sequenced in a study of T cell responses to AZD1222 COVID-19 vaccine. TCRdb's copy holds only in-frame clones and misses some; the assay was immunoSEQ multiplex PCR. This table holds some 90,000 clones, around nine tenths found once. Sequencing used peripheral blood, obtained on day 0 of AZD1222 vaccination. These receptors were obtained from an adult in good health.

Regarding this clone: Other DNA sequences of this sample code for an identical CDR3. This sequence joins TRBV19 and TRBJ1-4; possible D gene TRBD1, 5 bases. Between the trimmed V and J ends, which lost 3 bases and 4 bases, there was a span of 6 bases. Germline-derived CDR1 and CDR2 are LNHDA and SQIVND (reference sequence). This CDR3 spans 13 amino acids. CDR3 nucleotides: TGTGCCAGTAGTATCCAGGGTAATGAAAAACTGTTTTTT. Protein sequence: CASSIQGNEKLFF.

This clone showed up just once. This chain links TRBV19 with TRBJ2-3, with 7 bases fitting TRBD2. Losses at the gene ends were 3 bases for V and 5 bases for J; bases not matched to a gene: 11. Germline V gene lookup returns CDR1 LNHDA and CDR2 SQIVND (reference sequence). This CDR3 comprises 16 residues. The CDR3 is CASSIGLADFEDTQYF. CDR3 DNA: TGTGCCAGTAGTATCGGGCTAGCGGATTTCGAAGATACGCAGTATTTT.

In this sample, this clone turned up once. The CDR3 nucleotides are TGTGCCAGCAGACCGACAGGGGCGGGGGCCAAAAACATTCAGTACTTC. It yields the protein CASRPTGAGAKNIQYF. V and J are TRBV16 and TRBJ2-4; 8 nucleotides match TRBD1. CDR3 size: 16 residues. CDR1 is KGHSY and CDR2 is FQNENV in the germline V gene. With 6 bases clipped from V and 1 base from J, the junction kept 8 bases outside the gene matches.

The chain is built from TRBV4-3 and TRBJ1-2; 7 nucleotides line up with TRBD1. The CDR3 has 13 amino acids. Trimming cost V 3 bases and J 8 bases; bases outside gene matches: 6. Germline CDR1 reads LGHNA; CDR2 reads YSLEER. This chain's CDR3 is CASSQDRREGYTF. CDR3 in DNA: TGCGCCAGCAGCCAGGACAGGAGGGAAGGCTACACCTTC.

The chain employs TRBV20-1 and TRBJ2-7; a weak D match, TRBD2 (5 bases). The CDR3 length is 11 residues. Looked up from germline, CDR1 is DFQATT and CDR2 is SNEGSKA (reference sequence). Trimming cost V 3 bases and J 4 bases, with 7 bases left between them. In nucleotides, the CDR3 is TGCAGTGCTAGTGAGGGTTACGAGCAGTACTTC. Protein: CSASEGYEQYF.

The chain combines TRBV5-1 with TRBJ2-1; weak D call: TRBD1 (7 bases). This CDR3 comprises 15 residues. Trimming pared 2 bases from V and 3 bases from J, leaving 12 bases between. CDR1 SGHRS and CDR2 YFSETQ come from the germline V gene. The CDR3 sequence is CASSFGGQFYNEQFF. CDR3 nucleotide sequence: TGCGCCAGCAGCTTCGGGGGACAGTTCTACAATGAGCAGTTCTTC.

The CDR3 bases are TGTGCCAGCTCCGGGACAGATTCTAATGAAAAACTGTTTTTT. It is translated as CASSGTDSNEKLFF. The genes are TRBV4-2 and TRBJ1-4; the match to TRBD1 covers 7 bases. V trimming: 8 bases; J trimming: 3 bases; junction bases outside the gene matches: 6. This CDR3 has 14 residues. Germline lookup yields CDR1 LGHNA and CDR2 YNFKEQ.